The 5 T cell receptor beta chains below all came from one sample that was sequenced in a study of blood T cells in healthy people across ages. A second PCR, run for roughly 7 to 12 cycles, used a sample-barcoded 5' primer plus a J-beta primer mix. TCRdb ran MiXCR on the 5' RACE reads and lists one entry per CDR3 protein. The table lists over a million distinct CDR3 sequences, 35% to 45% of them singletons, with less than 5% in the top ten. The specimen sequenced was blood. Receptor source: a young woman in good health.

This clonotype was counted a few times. This CDR3 reads CASRGLAGELFF. In nucleotides, the CDR3 is TGTGCCAGCAGGGGACTCGCCGGGGAGCTGTTTTTT. This rearrangement joins TRBV6-2 or TRBV6-3 to TRBJ2-2; the D gene is possibly TRBD2 (6 bases). Per germline, CDR1 MNHEY and CDR2 SVGEGT. This CDR3 spans 12 amino acids. The ends were cut back, 6 bases at V and 6 bases at J, with 8 bases in the middle.

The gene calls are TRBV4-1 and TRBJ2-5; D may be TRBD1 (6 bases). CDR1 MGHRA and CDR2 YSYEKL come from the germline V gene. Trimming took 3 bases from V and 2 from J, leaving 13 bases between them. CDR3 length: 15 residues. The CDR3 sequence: CASSHLRGGQETQYF. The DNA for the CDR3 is TGCGCCAGCAGCCATCTCAGGGGTGGTCAAGAGACCCAGTACTTC.

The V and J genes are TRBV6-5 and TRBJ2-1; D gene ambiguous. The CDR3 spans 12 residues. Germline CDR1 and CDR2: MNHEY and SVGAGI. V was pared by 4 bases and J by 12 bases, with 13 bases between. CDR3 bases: TGTGCCAGCAGTTCCCCGGGTGGATGGCAGTTCTTC. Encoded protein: CASSSPGGWQFF.

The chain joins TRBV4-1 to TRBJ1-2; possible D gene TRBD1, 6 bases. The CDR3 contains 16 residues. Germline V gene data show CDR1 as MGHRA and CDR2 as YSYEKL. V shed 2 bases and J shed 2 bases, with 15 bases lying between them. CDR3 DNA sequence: TGCGCCAGCAGCCAACTAGGGACATTCTCGAACTATGGCTACACCTTC. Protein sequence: CASSQLGTFSNYGYTF.

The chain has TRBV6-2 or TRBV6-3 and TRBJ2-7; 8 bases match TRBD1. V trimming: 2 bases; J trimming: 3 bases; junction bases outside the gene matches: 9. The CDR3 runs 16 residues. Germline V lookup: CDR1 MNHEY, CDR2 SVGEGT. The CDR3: CASSYPGQEIFYEQYF. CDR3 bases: TGTGCCAGCAGTTACCCGGGACAGGAAATCTTCTACGAGCAGTACTTC.